The rows below give T cell receptor beta chains drawn from one sample of a study of a mutant IDH1 vaccine in newly diagnosed glioma. These receptors have no identified antigens. TCRdb's table, derived via immunoSEQ multiplex PCR, lists solely in-frame clones and lacks some. The repertoire holds tens of thousands of clones, with roughly 80% as singletons. Sequenced here: PBMCs, sampled from a glioma patient whose treatment included an IDH1 peptide vaccine. The receptors shown here come from a woman aged 18-30 years with glioma. CDR3s include the opening cysteine and the closing phenylalanine or tryptophan. Fields, in order: D gene, J gene, clone size, V gene, CDR3 protein, CDR3 DNA. The D gene is left open where the match is weak. Some rows have no size entry. The others give once, few or many, or a class for an expanded clone.

- | TRBJ2-1 | - | TRBV9 | CASSITISGSSSYNEQFF | TGTGCCAGCAGCATAACCATTAGCGGTTCGAGCTCCTACAATGAGCAGTTCTTC
TRBD2 | TRBJ2-1 | - | TRBV27 | CASSATGLAGGYNEQFF | TGTGCCAGCAGTGCCACGGGACTAGCGGGAGGATACAATGAGCAGTTCTTC
TRBD2 | TRBJ2-1 | - | TRBV7-9 | CASSLAGSYNEQFF | TGTGCCAGCAGCCTAGCGGGCTCCTACAATGAGCAGTTCTTC
- | TRBJ2-2 | once | TRBV2 | CASSVGDTKRRELFF | TGTGCCAGCAGTGTAGGGGACACAAAAAGGAGGGAGCTGTTTTTT
TRBD2 | TRBJ2-3 | - | TRBV6-5 | CASHTSGSRSDTQYF | TGTGCCTCCCATACTAGCGGGAGTAGGTCAGATACGCAGTATTTT
- | TRBJ1-6 | - | TRBV29-1 | CSVEVVGRREGYNSPLHF | TGCAGCGTTGAAGTGGTCGGGCGCCGGGAAGGCTATAATTCACCCCTCCACTTT
- | TRBJ2-3 | - | TRBV27 | CASSNTDTQYF | TGTGCCAGCAGTAACACAGATACGCAGTATTTT
- | TRBJ2-5 | - | TRBV5-1 | CASSLGTYQETQYF | TGCGCCAGCAGTCTGGGGACGTACCAAGAGACCCAGTACTTC
- | TRBJ2-5 | - | TRBV7-8 | CASSWNQETQYF | TGTGCCAGCAGCTGGAACCAAGAGACCCAGTACTTC
- | TRBJ2-3 | few | TRBV5-1 | CASSLEGGPDTQYF | TGCGCCAGCAGCTTAGAGGGAGGCCCAGATACGCAGTATTTT
- | TRBJ2-2 | - | TRBV5-8 | CASKYGQNTGELFF | TGTGCCAGCAAATATGGGCAGAACACCGGGGAGCTGTTTTTT
- | TRBJ1-5 | - | TRBV12-5 | CASGLGAQGDQPQHF | TGTGCTAGTGGTTTGGGTGCGCAGGGCGATCAGCCCCAGCATTTT
- | TRBJ1-1 | - | TRBV29-1 | CSVTPRQSRTEAFF | TGCAGCGTCACTCCCAGACAGAGCCGCACTGAAGCTTTCTTT
- | TRBJ2-5 | - | TRBV18 | CASVAAGETQYF | TGTGCCAGCGTCGCGGCTGGGGAGACCCAGTACTTC
- | TRBJ2-2 | - | TRBV4-2 | CASSQDSGAGELFF | TGTGCCAGCAGCCAAGATTCTGGTGCCGGGGAGCTGTTTTTT
- | TRBJ2-1 | - | TRBV12-5 | CASGLSTKRTDNEQFF | TGTGCTAGTGGTTTGTCGACGAAAAGGACGGACAATGAGCAGTTCTTC
- | TRBJ2-7 | - | TRBV7-9 | CASSQGGDEQYF | TGTGCCAGCAGCCAGGGGGGAGACGAGCAGTACTTC
- | TRBJ2-1 | - | TRBV20-1 | CSATHQDEQFF | TGCAGTGCTACTCACCAGGATGAGCAGTTCTTC
- | TRBJ1-1 | once | TRBV7-9 | CASRPPGSAGNTEAFF | TGTGCCAGCAGGCCGCCTGGCTCCGCCGGGAACACTGAAGCTTTCTTT
TRBD2 | TRBJ2-5 | - | TRBV7-2 | CASSNPWGGRETQYF | TGTGCCAGCAGCAACCCCTGGGGGGGGAGAGAGACCCAGTACTTC
TRBD2 | TRBJ2-3 | - | TRBV7-6 | CASSLRGLATDTQYF | TGTGCCAGCAGCTTACGCGGACTAGCCACAGATACGCAGTATTTT
- | TRBJ2-7 | - | TRBV19 | CASSIRGNVVEQYF | TGTGCCAGTAGTATCCGCGGGAACGTGGTCGAGCAGTACTTC
- | TRBJ2-7 | - | TRBV4-1 | CASSQGRASYEQYF | TGCGCCAGCAGCCAGGGGAGAGCCTCCTACGAGCAGTACTTC
- | TRBJ2-2 | - | TRBV14 | CASSQGVGPRTPGELFF | TGTGCCAGCAGCCAAGGGGTTGGGCCCCGAACGCCCGGGGAGCTGTTTTTT
- | TRBJ2-7 | - | TRBV6-6 | CASSFTGRPSYEQYF | TGTGCCAGCAGTTTCACAGGGCGACCCTCCTACGAGCAGTACTTC
TRBD2 | TRBJ2-5 | - | TRBV4-1 | CASSAGASGRKETQYF | TGCGCCAGCAGCGCTGGAGCTAGCGGGAGGAAGGAGACCCAGTACTTC
- | TRBJ1-2 | - | TRBV19 | CASSIPLAGSLYGYTF | TGTGCCAGTAGTATTCCCTTGGCAGGATCCCTTTATGGCTACACCTTC
TRBD1 | TRBJ1-3 | - | TRBV30 | CAWRRQGMGGNTIYF | TGTGCCTGGAGGCGACAGGGGATGGGTGGAAACACCATATATTTT
TRBD1 | TRBJ1-2 | - | TRBV6-1 | CASSGRGLEGYTF | TGTGCCAGCAGTGGCAGGGGGCTAGAAGGCTACACCTTC
TRBD2 | TRBJ2-5 | once | TRBV7-8 | CASSLAAGGHERETQYF | TGTGCCAGCAGCTTAGCGGCGGGAGGCCACGAGAGGGAGACCCAGTACTTC
TRBD2 | TRBJ2-5 | - | TRBV19 | CASSIERGLKETQYF | TGTGCCAGTAGTATCGAGCGGGGCCTGAAAGAGACCCAGTACTTC
- | TRBJ1-4 | few | TRBV9 | CASSVATNEKLFF | TGTGCCAGCAGCGTTGCAACTAATGAAAAACTGTTTTTT
- | TRBJ1-2 | - | TRBV7-9 | CASSLEGSGGYTF | TGTGCCAGCAGCTTGGAGGGCTCAGGAGGCTACACCTTC
- | TRBJ2-7 | - | TRBV5-5 | CASLPVLLSYEQYF | TGTGCCAGCCTCCCGGTTCTCCTCTCCTACGAGCAGTACTTC